The 16 T cell receptor beta chains below all came from one sample that was sequenced in a study of T cells in Graves' hyperthyroidism and ophthalmopathy. RNA transcripts provided the source from which TCR beta CDR3 regions were amplified. The HTBI set primed first-round TCR CDR3 RT-PCR. TCRdb redid the calling of the multiplex PCR reads with MiXCR, one entry per CDR3 protein. The table records 500,000 to 650,000 distinct CDR3 sequences, 40% to 50% of them present only once. The source material was peripheral blood or thyroid tissue (not recorded which). The receptors here all came from an adult woman with Graves' disease, either hyperthyroidism or ophthalmopathy (not recorded which).

This clonotype was observed at least ten times. V is TRBV2 and J is TRBJ2-2; D is possibly TRBD2 (5 bases). The germline gives CDR1 SNHLY, CDR2 FYNNEI. V was trimmed by 6 bases and J by 3 bases, leaving 5 bases between them. The CDR3 is made up of 12 amino acids. Here the CDR3 reads CASRRDTGELFF. The CDR3 coding sequence is TGTGCCAGCAGGCGGGACACCGGGGAGCTGTTTTTT.

The sample holds a few counts of this clonotype. V usage is TRBV10-3 and J usage is TRBJ2-1, with 7 bases matching TRBD2. Germline V gives CDR1 ENHRY, CDR2 SYGVKD. Unmatched junction bases numbered 7, after V lost 8 bases and J lost 3 bases. The CDR3 runs 14 residues. The CDR3 DNA follows: TGTGCCATCCGGAGCGGGGAACGCTACAATGAGCAGTTCTTC. As protein: CAIRSGERYNEQFF.

Comment on this clonotype: A junction boundary mismatches the germline segment, possibly from a read error. V and J are TRBV4-1 and TRBJ2-5; 10 nucleotides line up with TRBD1. Looked up from germline, CDR1 is MGHRA and CDR2 is YSYEKL. The CDR3 runs to 17 residues. The CDR3 is CASSQEAGQGIRETQYF. The CDR3 DNA follows: TGTGCCAGCAGCCAAGAGGCGGGACAGGGGATTAGAGAGACCCAGTACTTC.

The chain links TRBV25-1 to TRBJ1-2; D is ambiguous. The CDR3 extends over 13 amino acids. V dropped 5 bases and J dropped 8 bases, with 15 bases sitting between them. Germline V gene lookup returns CDR1 MGHDK and CDR2 SYGVNS. CDR3 nucleotides: TGTGCCAGCAGTTTTATGGCCTACGGAGGCTACACCTTC. Residues: CASSFMAYGGYTF.

The CDR3 coding sequence is TGTGCCAGCAGCTTAGGGGTTCGGGACAGGGCGTACGAGCAGTACTTC. This gives the protein CASSLGVRDRAYEQYF. The gene calls are TRBV7-2 and TRBJ2-7; 9 bases align to TRBD1. Germline CDR1 SGHTA, CDR2 FQGNSA. The CDR3 contains 16 residues. V shed 1 base, J shed 4 bases, and the junction held 8 bases outside the gene matches.

This clonotype was seen more than once but under ten times. The chain has TRBV18 and TRBJ1-2, with 10 bases that match TRBD1. Unmatched junction bases numbered 5, after V lost 3 bases and J lost 4 bases. Germline V CDR1 and CDR2: KGHSH, LQKENI. The CDR3 runs to 15 residues. CDR3 DNA sequence: TGTGCCAGCTCACCGGGGACAGGGGTGATCTATGGCTACACCTTC. Translated: CASSPGTGVIYGYTF.

The chain recombines TRBV20-1 with TRBJ2-1; D gene unclear. The CDR3 is 14 amino acids. Per the germline V gene, CDR1 is DFQATT and CDR2 is SNEGSKA (reference sequence). Trimming took 4 bases from V and 1 from J, leaving 11 bases between them. CDR3 DNA: TGCAGTGCTACAGCATGGTCGTCCTACAATGAGCAGTTCTTC. Its protein is CSATAWSSYNEQFF.

Ten or more counts support this clonotype. This rearrangement joins TRBV2 to TRBJ1-2; tentatively, D is TRBD1 (5 bases). CDR3 length: 15 amino acids. V was trimmed by 2 bases and J by 7 bases, leaving 17 bases between them. Germline-derived CDR1 and CDR2 are SNHLY and FYNNEI. CDR3 nucleotides: TGTGCCAGCAGTGAAAGGGGCAGCGGGTATGGTGGCTACACCTTC. Translating it yields CASSERGSGYGGYTF.

V and J are TRBV20-1 and TRBJ2-5, with D perhaps matching TRBD1 (6 bases). Germline V gene data show CDR1 as DFQATT and CDR2 as SNEGSKA (reference sequence). The CDR3 consists of 14 residues. Trimming took 0 bases from V and 2 from J, leaving 10 bases between them. The CDR3 DNA sequence: TGCAGTGCTAGAGAGGGGGCACAGCAAGAGACCCAGTACTTC. Amino acids: CSAREGAQQETQYF.

This clonotype was recorded at least ten times. V gene TRBV4-1 combines with J gene TRBJ1-2; D unresolved. From germline, CDR1 is MGHRA and CDR2 YSYEKL. The CDR3 spans 15 residues. Trimming took off 0 bases at V and 3 bases at J, with 11 bases between the two ends. The CDR3 nucleotides are TGCGCCAGCAGCCAAGATGAGACACGGTACTATGGCTACACCTTC. Protein sequence: CASSQDETRYYGYTF.

At least ten counts were recorded for this clonotype. The chain links TRBV5-1 to TRBJ1-2; D not resolved. Germline-derived CDR1 and CDR2 are SGHRS and YFSETQ. CDR3 length: 16 residues. V was cut by 4 bases and J by 5 bases, with 21 bases left in between. Here the CDR3 DNA reads TGCGCCAGCAGCCCCCCAGCAGCCGCGACGGAGTATGGCTACACCTTC. Amino acid sequence: CASSPPAAATEYGYTF.

This clonotype showed up many times. V usage is TRBV20-1 and J usage is TRBJ1-5; D is unclear. V lost 1 base and J 6 bases, leaving 7 bases between the germline ends. The CDR3 totals 12 residues. Germline lookup yields CDR1 DFQATT and CDR2 SNEGSKA (reference sequence). Written as DNA, the CDR3 is TGCAGTGCTAGAGTCGGAGGTCAGCCCCAGCATTTT. This translates into CSARVGGQPQHF.

This clonotype occurred many times. The gene calls are TRBV9 and TRBJ1-2; TRBD1 matches at 10 bases. With 4 bases clipped from V and 8 bases from J, the junction kept 5 bases outside the gene matches. Per the germline V gene, CDR1 is SGDLS and CDR2 is YYNGEE. The CDR3 sequence is 13 residues long. CDR3 bases: TGTGCCAGCAGCCTGGGACAGGGGAACGGCTACACCTTC. As protein: CASSLGQGNGYTF.

The chain couples TRBV7-2 to TRBJ1-1; the match to TRBD1 covers 8 bases. V trimming: 5 bases; J trimming: 0 bases; junction bases outside the gene matches: 5. The CDR3 is made up of 15 amino acids. Germline V gives CDR1 SGHTA, CDR2 FQGNSA. The CDR3 DNA is TGTGCCAGCAGCGTAGGACAGGGAGTGAACACTGAAGCTTTCTTT. Encoded protein: CASSVGQGVNTEAFF.

With respect to this clonotype: Its ends do not fully match the called genes, so a read error is possible. The chain couples TRBV2 to TRBJ2-2; a possible D gene is TRBD2 (6 bases). Per the germline V gene, CDR1 is SNHLY and CDR2 is FYNNEI. The CDR3 extends over 14 amino acids. The CDR3 is CAGSRGRGTGELFF. Written as DNA, the CDR3 is TGTGCCGGCAGCCGTGGACGGGGGACCGGGGAGCTGTTTTTT.

This rearrangement joins TRBV9 to TRBJ1-4, with D possibly being TRBD1 (5 bases). The CDR3 contains 15 residues. Germline V gene sequence: CDR1 SGDLS, CDR2 YYNGEE. V lost 4 bases, J lost 2 bases, and 12 bases lay in between. The CDR3 sequence: CASSPGGTTNEKLFF. The DNA for the CDR3 is TGTGCCAGCAGCCCCGGGGGGACTACTAATGAAAAACTGTTTTTT.